This entry concerns a single T cell receptor (beta chain). The CDR3 spans 15 residues. CDR1 and CDR2 from the germline V gene are WSHSY and SAAADI. V shed 3 bases and J shed 1 base, with 12 bases lying between them. Some clones are missing from TCRdb's copy, which holds only in-frame ones; the method was immunoSEQ multiplex PCR. Of under 95,000 clones listed, about nine tenths are singletons. The data stem from a study of technical replicates of blood from several donors. This chain links TRBV10-2 with TRBJ1-2; D not certain. This clonotype was sampled from a human donor in good health. Some clones in this sample may be carry-over from other donors' samples. Specimen: T cells isolated from PBMCs. The chain's CDR3 is CASSDYPTLNYGYTF. The CDR3 nucleotides are TGCGCCAGCAGTGACTACCCGACTCTTAACTATGGCTACACCTTC.